This T cell receptor (beta chain) was found in a study of beta chain features in type 1 diabetes. The ends were cut back, 6 bases at V and 0 bases at J, with 8 bases in the middle. Germline CDR1 is SNHLY and CDR2 is FYNNEI. The CDR3 has 13 amino acids. The investigators reverse transcribed all of the isolated RNA, so they sequenced expressed TCRB transcripts. Produced via immunoSEQ multiplex PCR; TCRdb's table is partial and in-frame only. The data hold about 250,000 clones, with around an eighth observed a single time. Broader study findings: Reduced insertions and increased deletions marked VDJ junctions in type 1 diabetes patients. The naive, central memory and Treg TCRB repertoires showed an apparent similarity that was greater among patients than among healthy donors. Possibly, sequencing cDNA over-represented cells that had high TCR expression levels.

Worth noting for this clone: Its antigen remains unidentified.

The receptor was derived from a woman aged 40 to 50 in good health. The chain couples TRBV2 to TRBJ1-1, with D hard to call. Sequenced: naive CD4+ T cells from blood. CDR3 in amino acids: CASRTALNTEAFF. CDR3 in DNA: TGTGCCAGCAGAACTGCACTGAACACTGAAGCTTTCTTT.